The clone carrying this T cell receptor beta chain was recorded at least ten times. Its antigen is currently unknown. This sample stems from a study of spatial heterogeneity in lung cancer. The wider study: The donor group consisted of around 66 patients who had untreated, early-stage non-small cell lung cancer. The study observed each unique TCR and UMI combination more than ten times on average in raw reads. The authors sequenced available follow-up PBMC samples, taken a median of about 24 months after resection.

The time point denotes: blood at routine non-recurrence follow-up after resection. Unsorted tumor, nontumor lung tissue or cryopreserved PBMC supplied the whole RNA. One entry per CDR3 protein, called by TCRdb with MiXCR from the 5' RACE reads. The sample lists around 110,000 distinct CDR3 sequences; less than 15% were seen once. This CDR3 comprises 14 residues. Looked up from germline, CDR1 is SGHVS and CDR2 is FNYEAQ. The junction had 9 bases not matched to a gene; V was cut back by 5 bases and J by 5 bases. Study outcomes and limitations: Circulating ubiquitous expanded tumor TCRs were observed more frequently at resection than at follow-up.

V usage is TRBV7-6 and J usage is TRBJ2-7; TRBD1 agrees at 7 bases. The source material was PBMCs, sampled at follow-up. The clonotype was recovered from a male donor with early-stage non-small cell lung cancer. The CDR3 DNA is TGTGCCAGCAGCAGCATAAAGACAGGGAACGAGCAGTACTTC. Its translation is CASSSIKTGNEQYF.